What follows are 27 T cell receptor beta chains derived from one specimen sequenced in a study (dated by TCRdb to 2016 to 2017). Library method: RT-PCR. Sequencing instrument: Illumina MiSeq. TCRdb reanalyzed the raw reads on its own, using fastp at Q25 for trimming and MiXCR for clone calling, and kept in-frame beta chains. Rows with a matching CDR3 protein are joined into one entry that keeps the most common DNA and genes. This sample gives fewer than 800,000 distinct CDR3 sequences in total; over 12% of them show up just once. The top ten constitute 3.6% of the sample. The sample taken for sequencing was memory CD4+ T cells from blood. The receptors come from a female donor in good health, serving as a healthy control.

The chain joins TRBV4-2 to TRBJ2-5; 7 bases are a match to TRBD2. The CDR3 runs to 16 residues. The germline CDR1 and CDR2 sequences are LGHNA and YNFKEQ. V trimming: 0 bases; J trimming: 5 bases; junction bases outside the gene matches: 9. The CDR3 region is CASSQERAGVGETQYF. The CDR3, as DNA: TGTGCCAGCAGCCAAGAGAGGGCGGGAGTAGGGGAGACCCAGTACTTC.

The table lists this clonotype with many counts. The chain couples TRBV9 to TRBJ1-3, with 10 bases fitting TRBD1. CDR1 SGDLS and CDR2 YYNGEE come from the germline V gene. Germline trimming cut 3 bases from V and 8 bases from J; bases unmatched to any gene: 5. CDR3 length: 14 amino acids. CDR3 sequence reads: CASSEGQGSHTIYF. For the CDR3, the DNA is TGTGCCAGCAGCGAGGGACAGGGGAGTCACACCATATATTTT.

This clonotype has ten or more counts. The J gene is TRBJ1-5, the V gene TRBV12-3 or TRBV12-4; D uncertain. The CDR3 contains 14 residues. With 4 bases removed from V and 3 bases from J, the gap between germline ends came to 10 bases. CDR3 coding DNA: TGTGCCAGCAGTTCAACTACTTCCAATCAGCCCCAGCATTTT. This sequence encodes CASSSTTSNQPQHF.

This clonotype was seen a few times. This chain links TRBV3-1 with TRBJ2-1; 9 bases match TRBD2. The CDR3 runs 16 residues. V shed 0 bases and J 5 bases; nucleotides not matched to a gene: 5. Germline V gene data show CDR1 as LGHDT and CDR2 as YNNKEL (reference sequence). The CDR3 protein is CASSQDSSGAHNEQFF. CDR3 bases: TGTGCCAGCAGCCAAGATTCTAGCGGGGCCCACAATGAGCAGTTCTTC.

This clonotype was observed a single time. V is TRBV12-3 or TRBV12-4 and J is TRBJ1-3; D unresolved. V dropped 5 bases and J dropped 7 bases, with 6 bases sitting between them. The CDR3 totals 11 residues. The CDR3 loop reads CASSLTNTIYF. CDR3 in DNA: TGTGCCAGCAGTCTAACTAACACCATATATTTT.

The rearrangement links TRBV6-6 to TRBJ1-3; the D gene is possibly TRBD1 (5 bases). Trimming shortened V by 6 bases and J by 1 base, and 13 bases separated the two germline ends. CDR3 length: 15 residues. The germline gives CDR1 MNHNY, CDR2 SVGAGI (reference sequence). DNA of the CDR3: TGTGCCAGCAGCCCGGACAAGACGTCTGGAAACACCATATATTTT. It translates to CASSPDKTSGNTIYF.

This clonotype was seen many times. This chain uses TRBV12-3 or TRBV12-4 with TRBJ2-5; D uncertain. There are 13 residues in the CDR3. V lost 8 bases to trimming and J lost 4 bases, with 14 bases between them. The CDR3 reads CASGYLATETQYF. CDR3 nucleotides: TGTGCCAGCGGCTACCTTGCGACAGAGACCCAGTACTTC.

This clonotype was seen only a few times. This chain uses TRBV9 with TRBJ2-5; 10 bases agree with TRBD2. CDR1 and CDR2 (germline): SGDLS, YYNGEE. This CDR3 is 16 amino acids long. The ends lost 0 bases at V and 5 bases at J; junction bases unmatched: 7. The CDR3 nucleotides are TGTGCCAGCAGCGTAGGCCCCAGCGGGAGGGACGAGACCCAGTACTTC. It is translated as CASSVGPSGRDETQYF.

The chain combines TRBV18 with TRBJ1-3; D possibly corresponds to TRBD1 (6 bases). The V end was cut by 3 bases, the J end by 2 bases, with 17 bases between. The CDR3 is 17 residues long. Germline V gene lookup returns CDR1 KGHSH and CDR2 LQKENI. CDR3 DNA: TGTGCCAGCTCACCTGAGACAGGTCTTACGGCTGGAAACACCATATATTTT. This codes for CASSPETGLTAGNTIYF.

The sample holds many counts of this clonotype. A junction boundary mismatches the germline segment, possibly from a read error. The chain joins TRBV6-2 or TRBV6-3 to TRBJ2-7; D remains ambiguous. Germline-derived CDR1 and CDR2 are MNHEY and SVGEGT. The length of the CDR3 is 14 residues. CDR3 nucleotides: TGTGCCAGCAGACCCCATGTTCGGTCCTCCGAGCAGTACTTC. The encoded protein is CASRPHVRSSEQYF.

The rearrangement links TRBV20-1 to TRBJ1-2; D is unresolved. The CDR3 runs to 11 residues. V was clipped by 6 bases and J by 12 bases, with 17 bases between them. Germline CDR1 is DFQATT and CDR2 is SNEGSKA (reference sequence). CDR3 in amino acids: CSATGQNPHTF. The CDR3, as DNA: TGCAGTGCGACGGGCCAAAACCCCCACACCTTC.

This clonotype was detected many times. The V gene is TRBV11-2, the J gene TRBJ2-4, with 9 nucleotides matching TRBD1. J was trimmed by 0 bases and V by 4 bases; bases with no gene match: 7. Germline lookup yields CDR1 SGHAT and CDR2 FQNNGV. CDR3 size: 17 residues. As DNA, the CDR3 is TGTGCCAGCAGCTACAGACGGACAGGGGTAGCCAAAAACATTCAGTACTTC. It translates to CASSYRRTGVAKNIQYF.

This clonotype was detected only a few times. The genes are TRBV20-1 and TRBJ1-2; D might be TRBD1 (5 bases). The CDR3 consists of 16 residues. With 6 bases removed from V and 1 base from J, the gap between germline ends came to 21 bases. Germline-derived CDR1 and CDR2 are DFQATT and SNEGSKA (reference sequence). The CDR3 spells CSAADPGNAINYGYTF. DNA of the CDR3: TGCAGTGCCGCCGACCCAGGGAACGCTATTAACTATGGCTACACCTTC.

The table lists this clonotype with many counts. V usage is TRBV7-3 and J usage is TRBJ2-3, with 8 positions matching TRBD2. With 3 bases clipped from V and 2 bases from J, the junction kept 1 base outside the gene matches. CDR3 size: 14 residues. Germline V CDR1 and CDR2: SGHTA, FQGTGA. The CDR3 DNA reads as TGTGCCAGCAGCTTCGGGGGGGACACAGATACGCAGTATTTT. This encodes CASSFGGDTDTQYF.

By sample fraction, this clonotype is medium-sized. The V call is TRBV10-3, the J call TRBJ2-3; D gene ambiguous. The CDR3 length is 16 residues. V was cut by 0 bases and J by 0 bases, with 10 bases left in between. Germline V gives CDR1 ENHRY, CDR2 SYGVKD. For the CDR3, the DNA is TGTGCCATCAGTGAGTCCTCTAAAACTAGCACAGATACGCAGTATTTT. Amino acid sequence: CAISESSKTSTDTQYF.

This sequence joins TRBV6-5 and TRBJ2-7; 10 bases agree with TRBD2. This CDR3 has 15 residues. Germline trimming cut 5 bases from V and 0 bases from J; bases unmatched to any gene: 4. Germline lookup yields CDR1 MNHEY and CDR2 SVGAGI. CDR3 DNA sequence: TGTGCCAGCAGTACGGGACTAGCGCTCTCCTACGAGCAGTACTTC. Translation gives CASSTGLALSYEQYF.

This clonotype was found a few times. V is TRBV7-2 and J is TRBJ2-1; TRBD2 agrees at 7 bases. Germline V gene lookup returns CDR1 SGHTA and CDR2 FQGNSA. This CDR3 has 16 residues. The J segment lost 4 bases and the V segment lost 2 bases, leaving 8 bases of the junction unmatched. The DNA of the CDR3 is TGTGCCAGCAGCTTATCATCAGGGACTATTTACAATGAGCAGTTCTTC. Translated, it gives CASSLSSGTIYNEQFF.

CDR3 nucleotide sequence: TGTGCCAGCAGTGATCTAATACTAGCGGACTCCTACGAGCAGTACTTC. It yields the protein CASSDLILADSYEQYF. The rearrangement links TRBV6-1 to TRBJ2-7; 8 bases map to TRBD2. CDR3 length: 16 amino acids. Trimming cost V 3 bases and J 0 bases; bases outside gene matches: 7. Looked up from germline, CDR1 is MNHNS and CDR2 is SASEGT.

The chain employs TRBV27 and TRBJ2-7; D remains ambiguous. From germline, CDR1 is MNHEY and CDR2 SMNVEV (reference sequence). Trimming stripped 4 bases from V and 2 bases from J, with 12 bases between. The CDR3 totals 14 residues. CDR3 DNA sequence: TGTGCCAGCAGTTCAACTTTCCAAACCTACGAGCAGTACTTC. Its translation is CASSSTFQTYEQYF.

This clonotype was seen only a few times. The gene calls are TRBV18 and TRBJ2-1; 8 bases are a match to TRBD1. Germline values: CDR1 KGHSH, CDR2 LQKENI. J lost 4 bases, V lost 3 bases, and 14 bases had no gene match. The CDR3 is made up of 18 amino acids. In DNA, the CDR3 is TGTGCCAGCTCACCTCCACGCGGACAGGGTGGGGGGTACAATGAGCAGTTCTTC. It codes for CASSPPRGQGGGYNEQFF.

This clonotype was counted between two and nine times. V usage is TRBV4-3 and J usage is TRBJ2-7; possible D gene TRBD1, 5 bases. With 1 base removed from V and 3 bases from J, the gap between germline ends came to 13 bases. The CDR3 runs to 15 residues. Looked up from germline, CDR1 is LGHNA and CDR2 is YSLEER. CDR3: CASSQVGQGIYEQYF. Here the CDR3 DNA reads TGCGCCAGCAGCCAAGTGGGGCAGGGAATCTACGAGCAGTACTTC.

This clonotype occurred many times. The CDR3 loop is CSAQIAGSSYNEQFF. The CDR3 DNA reads TGCAGTGCCCAGATAGCGGGTAGCTCCTACAATGAGCAGTTCTTC. The rearrangement uses TRBV20-1 and TRBJ2-1, with 7 bases fitting TRBD2. Germline-derived CDR1 and CDR2 are DFQATT and SNEGSKA (reference sequence). The V segment lost 6 bases and the J segment 0 bases; nucleotides outside the gene matches: 8. The CDR3 is made up of 15 amino acids.

This clonotype was detected only a few times. The chain couples TRBV20-1 to TRBJ1-1; D may be TRBD1 (6 bases). Per the germline V gene, CDR1 is DFQATT and CDR2 is SNEGSKA (reference sequence). Deletions cut 5 bases from V and 10 bases from J, with 14 bases between. This CDR3 contains 11 residues. The CDR3: CSAREGEGAFF. CDR3 in DNA: TGCAGTGCTCGGGAGGGGGAAGGAGCTTTCTTT.

The chain joins TRBV15 to TRBJ2-7, with D maybe TRBD2 (5 bases). This CDR3 has 14 residues. CDR1 and CDR2 (germline): LNHNV, YYDKDF (reference sequence). The V and J ends lost 0 bases and 6 bases respectively, with 12 bases between them. CDR3 sequence (DNA): TGTGCCACCAGCAGAGATACGGGGTCGGGCGAGCAGTACTTC. This encodes CATSRDTGSGEQYF. Combining the CDR3 with reference TRBV15 and TRBJ2-7 gives the whole variable domain DAMVIQNPRYQVTQFGKPVTLSCSQTLNHNVMYWYQQKSSQAPKLLFHYYDKDFNNEADTPDNFQSRRPNTSFCFLDIRSPGLGDTAMYLCATSRDTGSGEQYFGPGTRLTVT.

This clonotype was observed a few times. This sequence joins TRBV5-4 and TRBJ2-1; 16 nucleotides align to TRBD2. Germline V gene sequence: CDR1 SGHNT, CDR2 YYREEE (reference sequence). With V trimmed by 3 bases and J by 14 bases, 8 bases remained unmatched. CDR3 length: 15 amino acids. The CDR3 DNA follows: TGTGCCAGCAGCTCCGGGACTAGCGGGAGGGCGACCGAGTTCTTC. It is translated as CASSSGTSGRATEFF. Full variable domain (remainder filled in from reference TRBV5-4 and TRBJ2-1): ETGVTQSPTHLIKTRGQQVTLRCSSQSGHNTVSWYQQALGQGPQFIFQYYREEENGRGNFPPRFSGLQFPNYSSELNVNALELDDSALYLCASSSGTSGRATEFFGPGTRLTVL.

The chain recombines TRBV12-3 or TRBV12-4 with TRBJ1-2; D is possibly TRBD1 (5 bases). V was pared by 6 bases and J by 7 bases, with 12 bases between. The CDR3 has 12 amino acids. The CDR3: CASSQGSAGYTF. CDR3 in DNA: TGTGCCAGCAGCCAGGGTTCGGCTGGCTACACCTTC.

This clonotype has at least ten counts. The chain combines TRBV29-1 with TRBJ2-1; 9 nucleotides match TRBD1. V lost 4 bases to trimming and J lost 3 bases; unmatched junction nucleotides: 4. Germline CDR1 is SQVTM and CDR2 is ANQGSEA. The CDR3 consists of 14 residues. CDR3 residues: CSVAGQGVYNEQFF. The CDR3 DNA is TGCAGCGTTGCGGGACAGGGAGTCTACAATGAGCAGTTCTTC.